Listed below are T cell receptor beta chains from one sample, sequenced in a study of identical twins. TCRdb fed the 5' RACE reads into MiXCR, producing one record per CDR3 protein. The table has approximately 630,000 distinct CDR3 sequences, under 8.5% seen once; the top ten hold 1.6%. These data are also associated with another study on yellow fever vaccine responses in identical twins.

The source material was PBMCs. Receptors were obtained from a woman aged 18-35 years in good health. CDR3s include the opening cysteine and the closing phenylalanine or tryptophan. Fields, in order: J gene, V gene, clone size, D gene, CDR3 protein, CDR3 DNA. The D gene is left open where the match is weak. A row's size may be missing; if present it is once, few, many or a size class.

j_call: TRBJ1-1; v_call: TRBV6-1; clone_size: few; d_call: .; cdr3_aa: CASKLRGGGVTEAFF; cdr3_nt: TGTGCCAGCAAACTACGGGGGGGCGGCGTCACTGAAGCTTTCTTT
j_call: TRBJ2-1; v_call: TRBV19; clone_size: .; d_call: TRBD1; cdr3_aa: CASSIGGTGGNNEQFF; cdr3_nt: TGTGCCAGTAGTATAGGTGGGACAGGGGGAAACAATGAGCAGTTCTTC
j_call: TRBJ2-2; v_call: TRBV7-9; clone_size: .; d_call: TRBD1; cdr3_aa: CASSDWTGGSGELFF; cdr3_nt: TGTGCCAGCAGCGATTGGACAGGGGGCTCCGGGGAGCTGTTTTTT
j_call: TRBJ2-5; v_call: TRBV5-1; clone_size: few; d_call: TRBD2; cdr3_aa: CASSSGLAGGSYQETQYF; cdr3_nt: TGCGCCAGCAGCTCCGGACTAGCGGGGGGATCGTACCAAGAGACCCAGTACTTC
j_call: TRBJ2-7; v_call: TRBV7-2; clone_size: few; d_call: TRBD2; cdr3_aa: CASSLEGASGRGEQYF; cdr3_nt: TGTGCCAGCAGCTTAGAGGGGGCGAGCGGGAGGGGCGAGCAGTACTTC
j_call: TRBJ1-2; v_call: TRBV12-3/TRBV12-4; clone_size: many; d_call: .; cdr3_aa: CASSYTQSYGYTF; cdr3_nt: TGTGCCAGCAGCTACACACAGAGCTATGGCTACACCTTC
j_call: TRBJ2-5; v_call: TRBV4-1; clone_size: .; d_call: TRBD2; cdr3_aa: CASSPLAGVGETQYF; cdr3_nt: TGCGCCAGCAGCCCCCTAGCGGGAGTCGGAGAGACCCAGTACTTC
j_call: TRBJ1-2; v_call: TRBV5-5; clone_size: many; d_call: TRBD1; cdr3_aa: CASSVGQGINYGYTF; cdr3_nt: TGTGCCAGCAGCGTCGGACAGGGGATTAACTATGGCTACACCTTC
j_call: TRBJ2-7; v_call: TRBV25-1; clone_size: .; d_call: .; cdr3_aa: CASSDDRTLGVDEQYF; cdr3_nt: TGTGCCAGCAGTGACGATAGGACTCTGGGTGTCGACGAGCAGTACTTC
j_call: TRBJ1-6; v_call: TRBV7-6; clone_size: many; d_call: .; cdr3_aa: CASSLASGSPLHF; cdr3_nt: TGTGCCAGCAGCTTAGCTTCGGGCTCACCCCTCCACTTT
j_call: TRBJ2-2; v_call: TRBV6-1; clone_size: few; d_call: .; cdr3_aa: CASSETLARTGELFF; cdr3_nt: TGTGCCAGCAGTGAAACCCTAGCACGCACCGGGGAGCTGTTTTTT
j_call: TRBJ2-1; v_call: TRBV28; clone_size: many; d_call: TRBD2; cdr3_aa: CASSLGTSGIEQFF; cdr3_nt: TGTGCCAGCAGTTTAGGGACTAGCGGGATTGAGCAGTTCTTC
j_call: TRBJ1-5; v_call: TRBV3-1; clone_size: few; d_call: TRBD1; cdr3_aa: CASSNAGDRGKQPQHF; cdr3_nt: TGTGCCAGCAGCAACGCGGGGGACAGGGGGAAGCAGCCCCAGCATTTT
j_call: TRBJ1-2; v_call: TRBV12-3/TRBV12-4; clone_size: many; d_call: .; cdr3_aa: CASSAGVNYGYTF; cdr3_nt: TGTGCCAGCAGCGCCGGGGTGAACTATGGCTACACCTTC
j_call: TRBJ2-7; v_call: TRBV5-1; clone_size: .; d_call: TRBD2; cdr3_aa: CASSLGTSGGGSFYEQYF; cdr3_nt: TGCGCCAGCAGCCTTGGGACTAGCGGGGGAGGGTCGTTCTACGAGCAGTACTTC
j_call: TRBJ1-2; v_call: TRBV10-3; clone_size: few; d_call: .; cdr3_aa: CAIRRSGPNYGYTF; cdr3_nt: TGTGCCATCAGGAGGTCAGGGCCAAACTATGGCTACACCTTC
j_call: TRBJ2-7; v_call: TRBV5-1; clone_size: many; d_call: TRBD2; cdr3_aa: CASSSGTSGRVNYEQYF; cdr3_nt: TGCGCCAGCAGCTCGGGGACTAGCGGGAGAGTCAACTACGAGCAGTACTTC
j_call: TRBJ2-3; v_call: TRBV29-1; clone_size: many; d_call: TRBD2; cdr3_aa: CSVAPGLAKRDTQYF; cdr3_nt: TGCAGCGTTGCTCCCGGACTAGCCAAAAGAGATACGCAGTATTTT
j_call: TRBJ2-5; v_call: TRBV2; clone_size: few; d_call: .; cdr3_aa: CASNPTGEGETQYF; cdr3_nt: TGTGCCAGCAACCCGACAGGAGAAGGAGAGACCCAGTACTTC
j_call: TRBJ1-4; v_call: TRBV12-3/TRBV12-4; clone_size: .; d_call: TRBD1; cdr3_aa: CASSLENRGRNEKLFF; cdr3_nt: TGTGCCAGCAGTTTGGAAAACAGGGGCCGTAATGAAAAACTGTTTTTT